The 29 T cell receptor beta chains below were found in one sample sequenced in a study of blood T cell repertoires in COVID-19. Sequenced by immunoSEQ multiplex PCR; TCRdb stores in-frame clones only, minus some. The sample lists some 220,000 clones, around 83% occurring once. The specimen sequenced was peripheral blood. All receptors come from a man in his fifties with active or convalescent COVID-19.

V and J are TRBV2 and TRBJ2-3; 9 positions agree with TRBD2. There are 13 residues in the CDR3. Germline assignment: CDR1 SNHLY and CDR2 FYNNEI. J gave up 4 bases and V 5 bases, and 1 base lay outside the gene matches. As DNA, the CDR3 is TGTGCCAGCAGTCTAGCGGGGTCAGATACGCAGTATTTT. It yields the protein CASSLAGSDTQYF.

The chain joins TRBV27 to TRBJ1-4; maybe TRBD1 (5 bases). The V end was cut by 4 bases, the J end by 7 bases, with 34 bases between. The germline V gene has CDR1 MNHEY and CDR2 SMNVEV (reference sequence). The CDR3 totals 21 residues. CDR3 amino acids: CASSSARPGPGVVSVSEKLFF. The CDR3 region has the DNA TGTGCCAGCAGTTCTGCACGGCCGGGACCGGGGGTAGTGTCCGTATCTGAAAAACTGTTTTTT.

This clone was observed a handful of times. The rearrangement uses TRBV5-1 and TRBJ1-6; 7 bases are a match to TRBD1. This CDR3 spans 15 amino acids. Germline values: CDR1 SGHRS, CDR2 YFSETQ. The trim removed 3 bases at V and 7 bases at J, leaving 7 bases unmatched. CDR3 coding DNA: TGCGCCAGCAGCTCGACAGGGATCGGCAATTCACCCCTCCACTTT. Protein product: CASSSTGIGNSPLHF.

The rearrangement uses TRBV28 and TRBJ2-3, with 8 bases that match TRBD1. CDR3 length: 16 amino acids. CDR1 is MDHEN, CDR2 SYDVKM, per germline. Trimming removed 3 bases from V and 4 bases from J; junction bases left unmatched: 9. CDR3 in amino acids: CASSFARSGGADTQYF. As DNA, the CDR3 is TGTGCCAGCAGTTTTGCGAGGTCAGGGGGCGCAGATACGCAGTATTTT. The whole variable domain, filled in from reference TRBV28 and TRBJ2-3, reads DVKVTQSSRYLVKRTGEKVFLECVQDMDHENMFWYRQDPGLGLRLIYFSYDVKMKEKGDIPEGYSVSREKKERFSLILESASTNQTSMYLCASSFARSGGADTQYFGPGTRLTVL.

The chain employs TRBV2 and TRBJ1-4; D remains unclear. This CDR3 spans 15 amino acids. In germline, CDR1 is SNHLY, CDR2 FYNNEI. V gave up 4 bases and J gave up 4 bases, with 13 bases separating them. CDR3 sequence reads: CASSARPGGNEKLFF. The CDR3 nucleotides read TGTGCCAGCAGTGCTCGTCCGGGAGGTAATGAAAAACTGTTTTTT.

The chain joins TRBV6-2 or TRBV6-3 to TRBJ1-5, with a weak D call TRBD1 (5 bases). Trimming took 6 bases from V and 1 from J, leaving 10 bases between them. The germline V gene has CDR1 MNHEY and CDR2 SVGEGT. The CDR3 runs 14 residues. The CDR3 sequence is CASSSTGSNQPQHF. CDR3 in DNA: TGTGCCAGCAGCTCCACAGGAAGCAATCAGCCCCAGCATTTT.

This sequence joins TRBV2 and TRBJ2-1, with TRBD2 matching 9 bases. J gave up 0 bases and V 7 bases, and 4 bases lay outside the gene matches. The CDR3 has 15 amino acids. Germline loops: CDR1 SNHLY, CDR2 FYNNEI. The CDR3 nucleotides are TGTGCCAGCATGGGACTAGCCGCCTCCTACAATGAGCAGTTCTTC. Translation: CASMGLAASYNEQFF. Complete variable domain (other parts from reference TRBV2 and TRBJ2-1): EPEVTQTPSHQVTQMGQEVILRCVPISNHLYFYWYRQILGQKVEFLVSFYNNEISEKSEIFDDQFSVERPDGSNFTLKIRSTKLEDSAMYFCASMGLAASYNEQFFGPGTRLTVL.

V usage is TRBV20-1 and J usage is TRBJ1-1; no definite D call. The CDR3 totals 12 residues. Looked up from germline, CDR1 is DFQATT and CDR2 is SNEGSKA (reference sequence). The V gene lost 3 bases and the J gene lost 12 bases, with 17 bases spanning the gap. The CDR3 reads CSASSVAKETFF. As DNA, the CDR3 is TGCAGTGCTAGTTCTGTAGCTAAAGAAACTTTCTTT.

V usage is TRBV29-1 and J usage is TRBJ2-4; D is perhaps TRBD1 (6 bases). Germline CDR1 SQVTM, CDR2 ANQGSEA. The V and J ends lost 7 bases and 10 bases respectively, with 23 bases between them. The CDR3 totals 14 residues. CDR3 bases: TGCAGCGCCATGCAGGGCTCAAGCGGACAGATTCAGTACTTC. Protein: CSAMQGSSGQIQYF.

On this clone: The junction departs from the called germline gene at one end, perhaps through a read error. V gene TRBV5-4 combines with J gene TRBJ2-5; 8 bases fit TRBD1. Germline V CDR1 and CDR2: SGHNT, YYREEE (reference sequence). The CDR3 runs 15 residues. The CDR3 DNA reads as TGTGTCAGCAGCTCGACAGGGGTTAGCAAAGAGACCCAGTACTTC. This codes for CVSSSTGVSKETQYF. The full variable domain, with the rest looked up from reference TRBV5-4 and TRBJ2-5, is ETGVTQSPTHLIKTRGQQVTLRCSSQSGHNTVSWYQQALGQGPQFIFQYYREEENGRGNFPPRFSGLQFPNYSSELNVNALELDDSALYLCVSSSTGVSKETQYFGPGTRLLVL.

This chain uses TRBV2 with TRBJ2-5; D remains ambiguous. Trimming cost V 3 bases and J 5 bases, with 19 bases left between them. The CDR3 runs 16 residues. Germline loops: CDR1 SNHLY, CDR2 FYNNEI. CDR3 sequence reads: CASSDLTFSPSETQYF. The CDR3 coding sequence is TGTGCCAGCAGTGACCTGACATTCTCCCCGTCCGAGACCCAGTACTTC.

V and J are TRBV15 and TRBJ2-1; 14 nucleotides agree with TRBD2. The CDR3 is made up of 16 amino acids. V lost 3 bases, J lost 2 bases, and 0 bases stayed unmatched. CDR1 is LNHNV and CDR2 is YYDKDF in the germline V gene (reference sequence). The DNA of the CDR3 is TGTGCCACCAGCAGGGGACTAGCGGGAGCCTACAATGAGCAGTTCTTC. It codes for CATSRGLAGAYNEQFF.

This clone was observed a single time. The J gene is TRBJ2-3, the V gene TRBV7-2; 9 nucleotides match TRBD2. V shed 1 base and J 10 bases; nucleotides not matched to a gene: 6. The germline V gene encodes CDR1 SGHTA and CDR2 FQGNSA. This CDR3 is built from 14 residues. CDR3 sequence reads: CASSLVSLAGPQYF. The CDR3 DNA sequence: TGTGCCAGCAGCTTAGTTAGCCTAGCGGGACCGCAGTATTTT.

This chain links TRBV28 with TRBJ1-1; 9 bases fit TRBD1. This CDR3 spans 15 amino acids. The junction had 5 bases not matched to a gene; V was cut back by 3 bases and J by 3 bases. Germline CDR1 and CDR2: MDHEN and SYDVKM. In DNA, the CDR3 is TGTGCCAGCAGTTTGGACAGGGGCTGGGACACTGAAGCTTTCTTT. Its protein is CASSLDRGWDTEAFF.

In this sample, this clone turned up once. The chain is built from TRBV5-1 and TRBJ1-6; possible D gene TRBD1, 6 bases. Germline values: CDR1 SGHRS, CDR2 YFSETQ. V lost 0 bases to trimming and J lost 9 bases, with 10 bases between them. The CDR3 spans 14 residues. The CDR3 sequence is CASSLAGRGSPLHF. DNA of the CDR3: TGCGCCAGCAGCTTGGCCGGCAGGGGTTCACCCCTCCACTTT.

This chain joins TRBV7-3 and TRBJ2-1, with D hard to call. The CDR3 length is 14 residues. V lost 2 bases to trimming and J lost 11 bases, with 16 bases between them. CDR1 is SGHTA and CDR2 is FQGTGA in the germline V gene. CDR3 loop: CASSLRDPNSKQFF. The CDR3 DNA follows: TGTGCCAGCAGCTTACGTGACCCGAACAGTAAGCAGTTCTTC.

The V and J genes are TRBV6-2 or TRBV6-3 and TRBJ1-1; D is uncertain. The CDR3 covers 15 residues. Trimming stripped 0 bases from V and 0 bases from J, with 8 bases between. Germline CDR1 and CDR2: MNHEY and SVGEGT. CDR3 DNA: TGTGCCAGCAGTTACTCGAGATTGGTGAACACTGAAGCTTTCTTT. This sequence encodes CASSYSRLVNTEAFF.

This chain uses TRBV7-9 with TRBJ1-1, with D perhaps matching TRBD1 (6 bases). The CDR3 is made up of 17 amino acids. The V and J ends lost 5 bases and 4 bases respectively, with 23 bases between them. The germline CDR1 and CDR2 sequences are SEHNR and FQNEAQ (reference sequence). The CDR3 nucleotides read TGTGCCAGCAGCCTCTTAGGGGGGAGGGTGGTAGGCACTGAAGCTTTCTTT. Translation gives CASSLLGGRVVGTEAFF. Combining the CDR3 with reference TRBV7-9 and TRBJ1-1 gives the whole variable domain DTGVSQNPRHKITKRGQNVTFRCDPISEHNRLYWYRQTLGQGPEFLTYFQNEAQLEKSRLLSDRFSAERPKGSFSTLEIQRTEQGDSAMYLCASSLLGGRVVGTEAFFGQGTRLTVV.

This chain uses TRBV5-1 with TRBJ2-7, with 16 positions matching TRBD2. The length of the CDR3 is 15 residues. CDR1 SGHRS and CDR2 YFSETQ come from the germline V gene. The trim removed 4 bases at V and 7 bases at J, leaving 5 bases unmatched. The CDR3 nucleotides are TGCGCCAGCAGCACCGGGACTAGCGGGAGGGGTGAGCAGTACTTC. This gives the protein CASSTGTSGRGEQYF.

With regard to this clone: Other nucleotide sequences in the sample specify the same CDR3. This chain joins TRBV10-1 and TRBJ2-7; 11 bases match TRBD2. Germline CDR1 reads WNHNN; CDR2 reads SYGVQD (reference sequence). This CDR3 is built from 15 residues. Written as DNA, the CDR3 is TGCGCCAGCTTCTCGACTAGCGGGGTTTCCTACGAGCAGTACGTT. It is translated as CASFSTSGVSYEQYV.

This clone appeared once. This chain joins TRBV6-5 and TRBJ2-1; TRBD2 might be the D (5 bases). The CDR3 length is 14 residues. Trimming pared 0 bases from V and 13 bases from J, leaving 16 bases between. Germline V gene sequence: CDR1 MNHEY, CDR2 SVGAGI. Here the CDR3 reads CASSYSKASLLQFF. CDR3 bases: TGTGCCAGCAGTTACTCGAAGGCTAGCCTCCTCCAGTTCTTC.

This clone was counted between two and nine times. The rearrangement uses TRBV6-5 and TRBJ2-7; D is possibly TRBD2 (5 bases). The CDR3 runs 14 residues. CDR1 MNHEY and CDR2 SVGAGI come from the germline V gene. Trimming left V 0 bases short and J 3 bases short, with 9 bases between. DNA for the CDR3: TGTGCCAGCAGTTACTCCCCTGGGAGCTACGAGCAGTACTTC. This gives the protein CASSYSPGSYEQYF.

CDR3 residues: CASSLAGLNYGYTF. The CDR3 coding sequence is TGCGCCAGCAGCTTGGCGGGACTAAACTATGGCTACACCTTC. V gene TRBV5-1 combines with J gene TRBJ1-2; D possibly corresponds to TRBD1 (5 bases). The CDR3 loop spans 14 amino acids. Germline V gene sequence: CDR1 SGHRS, CDR2 YFSETQ. Trimming pared 0 bases from V and 2 bases from J, leaving 8 bases between.

Comments on this clone: Other DNA sequences in the sample encode the same CDR3. V usage is TRBV5-1 and J usage is TRBJ1-2; a weak D match, TRBD1 (5 bases). The CDR3 contains 13 residues. Trimming removed 1 base at V and 3 bases at J, with 7 bases between. Germline CDR1 is SGHRS and CDR2 is YFSETQ. DNA for the CDR3: TGCGCCAGCAGCTTGACAGGCGACTATGGCTACACCTTC. Translated, it gives CASSLTGDYGYTF.

The chain joins TRBV7-8 to TRBJ1-6; 8 bases are a match to TRBD1. The V gene end was trimmed by 1 base and the J gene end by 13 bases; junction bases not matched to a gene: 6. Germline V lookup: CDR1 SGHVS, CDR2 FQNEAQ. The CDR3 spans 14 residues. CDR3 loop: CASSLDRQGFPLHF. The CDR3, as DNA: TGTGCCAGCAGCTTAGACCGACAGGGGTTCCCCCTCCACTTT.

The V gene is TRBV6-5, the J gene TRBJ1-5; D not certain. Germline V CDR1 and CDR2: MNHEY, SVGAGI. The CDR3 covers 14 residues. Trimming cost V 2 bases and J 10 bases, with 15 bases left between them. CDR3 DNA: TGTGCCAGCAGTTACCGACGGCGAGGCGATCCCCAGCATTTT. Translated, it gives CASSYRRRGDPQHF.

This chain uses TRBV5-1 with TRBJ1-1, with a possible D match to TRBD1 (5 bases). The CDR3 has 15 amino acids. Between the trimmed V and J ends, which lost 3 bases and 5 bases, there was a span of 17 bases. Looked up from germline, CDR1 is SGHRS and CDR2 is YFSETQ. The CDR3 loop reads CASSSSPGGGTEAFF. The CDR3 coding sequence is TGCGCCAGCAGCTCCAGTCCCGGGGGGGGGACTGAAGCTTTCTTT.

The chain uses TRBV6-6 and TRBJ1-5; D perhaps matches TRBD1 (5 bases). Looked up from germline, CDR1 is MNHNY and CDR2 is SVGAGI (reference sequence). The CDR3 consists of 14 residues. Trimming took 2 bases from V and 4 from J, leaving 9 bases between them. CDR3 coding DNA: TGTGCCAGCAGTTACGGAAGGGGTAATCAGCCCCAGCATTTT. This codes for CASSYGRGNQPQHF.

The genes are TRBV29-1 and TRBJ2-7, with D possibly TRBD1 on 5 matching bases. V was trimmed by 0 bases and J by 2 bases, leaving 11 bases between them. This CDR3 spans 14 amino acids. Germline CDR1 is SQVTM and CDR2 is ANQGSEA. The CDR3 sequence is CSVEEAGSTYEQYF. As DNA, the CDR3 is TGCAGCGTTGAAGAGGCAGGGTCCACCTACGAGCAGTACTTC.